The 18 T cell receptor beta chains below come from one sample, sequenced in a study of blood T cell repertoires in COVID-19. Method: immunoSEQ multiplex PCR; TCRdb's copy keeps in-frame clones and lacks some. Seen here are around 170,000 clones, about 87% observed once, and the top ten hold roughly 24%. Source material: peripheral blood. The receptors stem from a man between 60 and 75 years old with acute or convalescent COVID-19.

The gene calls are TRBV24-1 and TRBJ2-2, with TRBD1 as a possible D gene (6 bases). The germline V and J ends were trimmed by 7 bases and 5 bases, with 10 bases remaining between them. CDR3 length: 13 amino acids. CDR1 is KGHDR and CDR2 is SFDVKD in the germline V gene. The CDR3 loop reads CATRQGETGELFF. The CDR3 DNA sequence: TGTGCCACCAGACAGGGTGAGACCGGGGAGCTGTTTTTT.

The chain couples TRBV3-1 (or the pseudogene TRBV3-2) to TRBJ1-1, with 8 bases aligning to TRBD1. The CDR3 runs to 14 residues. CDR1 is LGHDT, CDR2 YNNKEL, per germline (reference sequence). J was trimmed by 5 bases and V by 1 base; bases with no gene match: 3. The DNA for the CDR3 is TGTGCCAGCAGCCAAGCCTGGACAGGGACTGAAGCTTTCTTT. Protein: CASSQAWTGTEAFF.

V usage is TRBV6-2 or TRBV6-3 and J usage is TRBJ1-1, with D unresolved. The CDR3 has 14 residues. The V end was cut by 0 bases, the J end by 0 bases, with 5 bases between. Germline-derived CDR1 and CDR2 are MNHEY and SVGEGT. CDR3 loop: CASSYSGVNTEAFF. The CDR3 DNA sequence: TGTGCCAGCAGTTACTCCGGGGTGAACACTGAAGCTTTCTTT.

The rearrangement uses TRBV11-2 and TRBJ1-4, with 7 bases that match TRBD1. The CDR3 length is 14 residues. The ends lost 5 bases at V and 4 bases at J; junction bases unmatched: 4. Per the germline V gene, CDR1 is SGHAT and CDR2 is FQNNGV. The chain's CDR3 is CASSLRDSNEKLFF. The CDR3 region has the DNA TGTGCCAGCAGCCTCCGGGACAGTAATGAAAAACTGTTTTTT. The entire variable domain, with the rest obtained from reference TRBV11-2 and TRBJ1-4, is as follows: EAGVAQSPRYKIIEKRQSVAFWCNPISGHATLYWYQQILGQGPKLLIQFQNNGVVDDSQLPKDRFSAERLKGVDSTLKIQPAKLEDSAVYLCASSLRDSNEKLFFGSGTQLSVL.

The chain carries TRBV4-1 and TRBJ1-4, with unresolved D. Trimming shortened V by 6 bases and J by 4 bases, and 12 bases separated the two germline ends. Germline values: CDR1 MGHRA, CDR2 YSYEKL. CDR3 size: 14 residues. The DNA of the CDR3 is TGCGCCAGCAGGCGCCCAGGTTATAATGAAAAACTGTTTTTT. Translating it yields CASRRPGYNEKLFF.

The rearrangement joins TRBV30 to TRBJ2-7; 7 nucleotides agree with TRBD2. This CDR3 is built from 12 residues. With V trimmed by 4 bases and J by 2 bases, 2 bases remained unmatched. The germline gives CDR1 GTSNPN, CDR2 SVGIG (reference sequence). The DNA for the CDR3 is TGTGCCTGGAAGGCGGGAGCCTACGAGCAGTACTTC. Protein product: CAWKAGAYEQYF. Full variable domain (missing parts from reference TRBV30 and TRBJ2-7): SQTIHQWPATLVQPVGSPLSLECTVEGTSNPNLYWYRQAAGRGLQLLFYSVGIGQISSEVPQNLSASRPQDRQFILSSKKLLLSDSGFYLCAWKAGAYEQYFGPGTRLTVT.

With respect to this clone: The sample contains more than one DNA sequence encoding this CDR3. The J gene is TRBJ1-2, the V gene TRBV18; D uncertain. The CDR3 is 12 residues long. The V end was cut by 6 bases, the J end by 4 bases, with 9 bases between. Germline CDR1 KGHSH, CDR2 LQKENI. CDR3 region: CASSPGGYGYTF. DNA for the CDR3: TGTGCCAGCTCCCCCGGAGGCTATGGCTACACCTTC.

This clone was observed once. The V and J genes are TRBV11-3 and TRBJ1-1, with TRBD1 identical over 9 bases. The ends lost 5 bases at V and 4 bases at J; junction bases unmatched: 11. CDR3 length: 16 amino acids. Germline CDR1 SGHNT, CDR2 YENEEA. The CDR3 sequence is CASSRLQGARSTEAFF. The DNA of the CDR3 is TGTGCCAGCAGCCGCTTACAGGGGGCGCGGTCCACTGAAGCTTTCTTT.

J is TRBJ2-2 and V is TRBV5-8, with TRBD1 matching over 8 bases. The CDR3 consists of 16 residues. J lost 3 bases, V lost 0 bases, and 4 bases had no gene match. Germline-derived CDR1 and CDR2 are SGHTS and YDEGEE. CDR3 in amino acids: CASSLGQGADTGELFF. The CDR3, as DNA: TGTGCCAGCAGCTTGGGGCAGGGGGCGGACACCGGGGAGCTGTTTTTT.

J is TRBJ2-1 and V is TRBV9; 7 nucleotides line up with TRBD2. J lost 0 bases, V lost 7 bases, and 4 bases had no gene match. This CDR3 region has 14 residues. In germline, CDR1 is SGDLS, CDR2 YYNGEE. The CDR3 nucleotides are TGTGCCAGCCAGGCGGGGGACTCCTACAATGAGCAGTTCTTC. Translated, it gives CASQAGDSYNEQFF.

As DNA, the CDR3 is TGTGCCAGCAGTCCCGGGGACAGGGGACGGATCGACTACACCTTC. Amino acids: CASSPGDRGRIDYTF. V gene TRBV27 combines with J gene TRBJ1-2; 10 bases agree with TRBD1. Germline-derived CDR1 and CDR2 are MNHEY and SMNVEV (reference sequence). With 5 bases clipped from V and 10 bases from J, the junction kept 13 bases outside the gene matches. The CDR3 sequence is 15 residues long.

V usage is TRBV9 and J usage is TRBJ2-2; no clear D gene. Trimming stripped 5 bases from V and 1 base from J, with 9 bases between. The germline gives CDR1 SGDLS, CDR2 YYNGEE. The CDR3 length is 14 residues. CDR3 sequence reads: CASSRGGNTGELFF. CDR3 sequence (DNA): TGTGCCAGCAGTCGCGGCGGGAACACCGGGGAGCTGTTTTTT.

The rearrangement joins TRBV9 to TRBJ1-6; no clear D. The germline CDR1 and CDR2 sequences are SGDLS and YYNGEE. The V and J ends lost 3 bases and 10 bases respectively, with 20 bases between them. The CDR3 sequence is 16 residues long. CDR3 bases: TGTGCCAGCAGCGATCTAACGGAGGGCTTGGGCTCACCCCTCCACTTT. Protein: CASSDLTEGLGSPLHF. The complete variable domain, with remaining parts taken from reference TRBV9 and TRBJ1-6, reads DSGVTQTPKHLITATGQRVTLRCSPRSGDLSVYWYQQSLDQGLQFLIQYYNGEERAKGNILERFSAQQFPDLHSELNLSSLELGDSALYFCASSDLTEGLGSPLHFGNGTRLTVT.

The genes are TRBV6-2 or TRBV6-3 and TRBJ1-2, with D possibly being TRBD1 (6 bases). The CDR3 has 16 residues. Trimming took off 4 bases at V and 6 bases at J, with 21 bases between the two ends. CDR1 is MNHEY and CDR2 is SVGEGT in the germline V gene. The CDR3 region is CASSSADFHRDHGYTF. The CDR3 DNA is TGTGCCAGCAGTTCCGCAGACTTCCACAGGGACCATGGCTACACCTTC.

J is TRBJ1-1 and V is TRBV2; D ambiguous. V was cut by 4 bases and J by 1 base, with 7 bases left in between. Germline-derived CDR1 and CDR2 are SNHLY and FYNNEI. CDR3 size: 13 residues. CDR3 DNA: TGTGCCAGCAGTGGAAGACAGAACACTGAAGCTTTCTTT. Translated, it gives CASSGRQNTEAFF.

J is TRBJ2-3 and V is TRBV4-1; unclear D gene. The CDR3 consists of 14 residues. Germline-derived CDR1 and CDR2 are MGHRA and YSYEKL. V gave up 0 bases and J gave up 2 bases, with 6 bases separating them. The CDR3 DNA reads as TGCGCCAGCAGCCAAGACGGGTACACAGATACGCAGTATTTT. It encodes CASSQDGYTDTQYF.

The chain joins TRBV10-3 to TRBJ1-2; D ambiguous. The CDR3 totals 13 residues. The V end was cut by 4 bases, the J end by 4 bases, with 10 bases between. The germline CDR1 and CDR2 sequences are ENHRY and SYGVKD. The DNA of the CDR3 is TGTGCCATCAGTGGAGCACCTTCCTATGGCTACACCTTC. It encodes CAISGAPSYGYTF.

V and J are TRBV18 and TRBJ2-7, with 9 nucleotides matching TRBD1. CDR3 length equals 13 residues. The germline V gene has CDR1 KGHSH and CDR2 LQKENI. Germline trimming cut 4 bases from V and 3 bases from J; bases unmatched to any gene: 1. Here the CDR3 reads CASSRDRDYEQYV. The CDR3 DNA reads as TGTGCCAGCTCACGGGACAGGGACTACGAGCAGTACGTC.